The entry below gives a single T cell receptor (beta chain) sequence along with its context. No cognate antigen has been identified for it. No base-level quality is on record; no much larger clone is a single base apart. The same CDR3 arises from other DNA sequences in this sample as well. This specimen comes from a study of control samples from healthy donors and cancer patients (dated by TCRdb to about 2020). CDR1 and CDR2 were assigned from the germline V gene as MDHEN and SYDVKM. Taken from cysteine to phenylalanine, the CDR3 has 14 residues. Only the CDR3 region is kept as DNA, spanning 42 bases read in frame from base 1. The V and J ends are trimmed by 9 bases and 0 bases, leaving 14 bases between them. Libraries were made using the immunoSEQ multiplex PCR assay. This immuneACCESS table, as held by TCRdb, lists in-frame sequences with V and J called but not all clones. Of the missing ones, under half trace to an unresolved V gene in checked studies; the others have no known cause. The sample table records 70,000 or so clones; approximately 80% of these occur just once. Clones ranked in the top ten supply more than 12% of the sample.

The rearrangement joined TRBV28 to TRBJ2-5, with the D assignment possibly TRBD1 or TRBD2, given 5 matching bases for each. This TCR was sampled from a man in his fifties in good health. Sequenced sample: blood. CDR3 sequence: CASTIEGHQETQYF. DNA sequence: TGTGCCAGTACAATAGAGGGACACCAAGAGACCCAGTACTTC. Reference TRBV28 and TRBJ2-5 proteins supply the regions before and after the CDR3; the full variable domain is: DVKVTQSSRYLVKRTGEKVFLECVQDMDHENMFWYRQDPGLGLRLIYFSYDVKMKEKGDIPEGYSVSREKKERFSLILESASTNQTSMYLCASTIEGHQETQYFGPGTRLLVL.